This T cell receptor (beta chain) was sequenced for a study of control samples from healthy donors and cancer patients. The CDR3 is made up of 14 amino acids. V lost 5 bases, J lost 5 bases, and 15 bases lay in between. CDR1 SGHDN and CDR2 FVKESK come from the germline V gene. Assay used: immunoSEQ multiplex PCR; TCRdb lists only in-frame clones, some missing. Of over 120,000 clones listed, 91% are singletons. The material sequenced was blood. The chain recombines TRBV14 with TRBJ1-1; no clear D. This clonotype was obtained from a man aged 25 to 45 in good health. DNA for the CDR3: TGTGCCAGCAGCTTACGGACCCGTTCTACTGAAGCTTTCTTT. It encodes CASSLRTRSTEAFF.